The sequence of this T cell receptor (beta chain) was determined in a study of T cell changes during pregnancy in multiple sclerosis. The CDR3 consists of 14 residues. The germline CDR1 and CDR2 sequences are SQVTM and ANQGSEA. The germline V and J ends were trimmed by 2 bases and 5 bases, with 15 bases remaining between them. The data were produced by immunoSEQ multiplex PCR, yet TCRdb's version contains in-frame clones alone and is incomplete. The sample holds around 37,000 clones, 90% to 95% seen once. The chain employs TRBV29-1 and TRBJ1-2; D ambiguous. This receptor was taken from a female donor with multiple sclerosis, enrolled in a pregnancy study. Sequences were derived from CD8+ T cells from peripheral blood mononuclear cells, sampled in the second trimester of pregnancy. This CDR3 is CSVEPREALYGYTF. CDR3 DNA sequence: TGCAGCGTTGAACCCCGGGAAGCATTATATGGCTACACCTTC. The full variable domain, in which reference TRBV29-1 and TRBJ1-2 provide the parts outside the CDR3, is SAVISQKPSRDICQRGTSLTIQCQVDSQVTMMFWYRQQPGQSLTLIATANQGSEATYESGFVIDKFPISRPNLTFSTLTVSNMSPEDSSIYLCSVEPREALYGYTFGSGTRLTVV.